These T cell receptor beta chains were read from a single sample in a study of blood T cell repertoires in COVID-19. TCRdb's table, derived via immunoSEQ multiplex PCR, lists solely in-frame clones and lacks some. The data show 130,000 to 150,000 clones, 87% seen once. Sequenced: PBMCs or T cells enriched from blood (not recorded which). Receptor source: a middle-aged woman who had been exposed to COVID-19. The CDR3 runs from the conserved cysteine through the conserved F or W. Each record gives: V gene, D gene, J gene, clone size, CDR3 protein, CDR3 DNA. D genes are given only for firm matches. Size values are once, few and many counts, or a class for expanded clones, and some rows have none.

V: TRBV4-1; D: -; J: TRBJ2-7; size: once; CDR3: CASSQEAGLGEQYF; DNA: TGCGCCAGCAGCCAAGAGGCAGGGCTGGGCGAGCAGTACTTC
V: TRBV28; D: TRBD2; J: TRBJ2-4; size: -; CDR3: CASSGTAGGSNIQYF; DNA: TGTGCCAGCAGTGGTACAGCGGGGGGGTCGAACATTCAGTACTTC
V: TRBV28; D: TRBD2; J: TRBJ2-1; size: -; CDR3: CASSSPGLAGANEQFF; DNA: TGTGCCAGCAGTTCCCCGGGGCTAGCGGGAGCGAATGAGCAGTTCTTC
V: TRBV5-1; D: -; J: TRBJ1-2; size: -; CDR3: CASSLDPQGPYGYTF; DNA: TGCGCCAGCAGCTTGGACCCACAGGGTCCCTATGGCTACACCTTC
V: TRBV10-3; D: -; J: TRBJ2-7; size: few; CDR3: CAISESPVLFEWYEQYF; DNA: TGTGCCATCAGTGAGTCTCCGGTTCTGTTTGAGTGGTACGAGCAGTACTTC
V: TRBV2; D: -; J: TRBJ2-5; size: -; CDR3: CASSEAPRTGTQYF; DNA: TGTGCCAGCAGTGAAGCGCCCCGGACTGGGACCCAGTACTTC
V: TRBV7-6; D: TRBD1; J: TRBJ2-1; size: -; CDR3: CASSLAPDRGNEQFF; DNA: TGTGCCAGCAGCTTAGCCCCGGACAGGGGCAATGAGCAGTTCTTC
V: TRBV3-1/TRBV3-2; D: TRBD2; J: TRBJ2-3; size: -; CDR3: CASSQLAGGRTDTQYF; DNA: TGTGCCAGCAGCCAGTTAGCGGGGGGGCGCACAGATACGCAGTATTTT
V: TRBV10-3; D: TRBD1; J: TRBJ1-2; size: -; CDR3: CAISETTQGVGYTF; DNA: TGTGCCATCAGTGAGACAACACAGGGGGTCGGCTACACCTTC
V: TRBV18; D: TRBD1; J: TRBJ1-2; size: -; CDR3: CASSTGAAYGYTF; DNA: TGTGCCAGCTCAACAGGGGCGGCCTATGGCTACACCTTC
V: TRBV6-5; D: TRBD1; J: TRBJ1-4; size: -; CDR3: CASSRTGNEKLFF; DNA: TGTGCCAGCAGTCGGACAGGAAATGAAAAACTGTTTTTT
V: TRBV7-9; D: -; J: TRBJ1-1; size: -; CDR3: CASSSTGTTEAFF; DNA: TGTGCCAGCAGCTCCACAGGGACCACTGAAGCTTTCTTT
V: TRBV24-1; D: -; J: TRBJ1-2; size: -; CDR3: CAITTNGYTF; DNA: TGTGCCATCACGACTAATGGCTACACCTTC
V: TRBV12-3/TRBV12-4; D: TRBD1; J: TRBJ1-5; size: -; CDR3: CASRKQGAEPQHF; DNA: TGTGCCAGCAGAAAACAGGGGGCAGAGCCCCAGCATTTT
V: TRBV7-3; D: TRBD2; J: TRBJ2-1; size: -; CDR3: CASSTTSVDGEQFF; DNA: TGTGCCAGCAGCACAACTAGCGTGGATGGTGAGCAGTTCTTC
V: TRBV7-8; D: -; J: TRBJ2-5; size: -; CDR3: CASSLVNRYDGNRAQYF; DNA: TGTGCCAGCAGCTTAGTTAATCGGTACGACGGGAATCGAGCCCAGTACTTC